The next 31 T cell receptor beta chains were all read from a single sample in a study of T-cell reconstitution after alpha-beta-depleted transplantation in children. Unique molecular identifiers were used to barcode this TCRbeta library. TCRdb re-analysed the PCR reads in MiXCR, keeping a single row per CDR3 protein. In the table there are hundreds of thousands of distinct CDR3 sequences, over 9.5% of which are singletons. Sequencing used PBMCs from the stem cell graft donor, obtained from the stem cell graft. The receptors come from a human donor who donated a stem cell graft to a child with acute myeloid leukemia.

This clonotype was seen a single time. V gene TRBV4-3 combines with J gene TRBJ2-1; TRBD2 aligns across 11 bases. The trim removed 3 bases at V and 4 bases at J, leaving 8 bases unmatched. The CDR3 is made up of 17 amino acids. Per germline, CDR1 LGHNA and CDR2 YSLEER. This chain's CDR3 is CASSQFQGTSGYNEQFF. The CDR3 DNA sequence: TGCGCCAGCAGCCAGTTTCAGGGGACTAGCGGATACAATGAGCAGTTCTTC.

This clonotype was found a few times. This chain uses TRBV3-1 with TRBJ2-4; no firm D call. V lost 1 base and J lost 12, with 25 bases in between. The CDR3 is made up of 17 amino acids. Germline values: CDR1 LGHDT, CDR2 YNNKEL (reference sequence). In DNA, the CDR3 is TGTGCCAGCAGCCAAGCAAGGACGGTCGACGGAGTGAAGGATCAGTACTTC. Translated, it gives CASSQARTVDGVKDQYF. Drawing the rest from reference TRBV3-1 and TRBJ2-4, the complete variable domain is DTAVSQTPKYLVTQMGNDKSIKCEQNLGHDTMYWYKQDSKKFLKIMFSYNNKELIINETVPNRFSPKSPDKAHLNLHINSLELGDSAVYFCASSQARTVDGVKDQYFGAGTRLSVL.

This clonotype was seen many times. The chain is built from TRBV28 and TRBJ2-7, with D perhaps matching TRBD1 or TRBD2 (5 bases each). The CDR3 has 14 residues. Looked up from germline, CDR1 is MDHEN and CDR2 is SYDVKM. Trimming took 5 bases from V and 0 from J, leaving 11 bases between them. For the CDR3, the DNA is TGTGCCAGCAGTGGGGGACGGTCCTCCTACGAGCAGTACTTC. This codes for CASSGGRSSYEQYF.

The chain carries TRBV5-1 and TRBJ2-7, with TRBD2 matching 7 bases. After removal of 4 bases from V and 2 bases from J, the junction contained 9 bases not matched to a gene. CDR3 size: 15 residues. Germline V gene data show CDR1 as SGHRS and CDR2 as YFSETQ. The DNA of the CDR3 is TGCGCCAGCAGCGACGGACTAGGCAATACCTACGAGCAGTACTTC. Residues: CASSDGLGNTYEQYF.

The chain carries TRBV29-1 and TRBJ2-7; D may be TRBD1 (6 bases). The germline V gene encodes CDR1 SQVTM and CDR2 ANQGSEA. V was pared by 6 bases and J by 6 bases, with 21 bases between. This CDR3 region has 14 residues. In nucleotides, the CDR3 is TGCAGCGTCTGCCGGGACACGTCTCTCTCCGAGCAGTACTTC. Its translation: CSVCRDTSLSEQYF.

This clonotype was seen ten or more times. The junction differs from germline at one of its ends, possibly a read error. This rearrangement joins TRBV12-3 or TRBV12-4 to TRBJ2-1; tentative D call: TRBD2 (6 bases). CDR3 length equals 13 residues. The CDR3 protein is CASTAGGMAHSVF. The CDR3 nucleotides read TGTGCCAGCACCGCCGGCGGGATGGCCCACAGCGTCTTC.

This clonotype was picked up many times. V and J are TRBV29-1 and TRBJ2-1, with D possibly TRBD1 on 6 matching bases. The CDR3 length is 12 residues. CDR1 SQVTM and CDR2 ANQGSEA come from the germline V gene. V shed 6 bases and J shed 9 bases, with 15 bases lying between them. The CDR3 region is CSVENRGFEQFF. CDR3 sequence (DNA): TGCAGCGTCGAGAATAGGGGGTTTGAGCAGTTCTTC.

The table lists this clonotype with many counts. The V gene is TRBV5-1, the J gene TRBJ2-1; 11 positions match TRBD2. The CDR3 runs 15 residues. From germline, CDR1 is SGHRS and CDR2 YFSETQ. After removal of 4 bases from V and 9 bases from J, the junction contained 9 bases not matched to a gene. Here the CDR3 DNA reads TGCGCCAGCAGCGGATTAGCGGGAGGGCCTGGTGAGCAGTTCTTC. Residues: CASSGLAGGPGEQFF. Full variable domain (remainder filled in from reference TRBV5-1 and TRBJ2-1): KAGVTQTPRYLIKTRGQQVTLSCSPISGHRSVSWYQQTPGQGLQFLFEYFSETQRNKGNFPGRFSGRQFSNSRSEMNVSTLELGDSALYLCASSGLAGGPGEQFFGPGTRLTVL.

This chain connects TRBV12-3 or TRBV12-4 to TRBJ2-7, with D perhaps TRBD2 (5 bases). There are 14 residues in the CDR3. V lost 4 bases and J lost 4, with 14 bases in between. CDR3 nucleotide sequence: TGTGCCAGCAGTTCCCCCAGCGGCGTGTACGAGCAGTACTTC. Residues: CASSSPSGVYEQYF.

This clonotype was counted ten times or more. CDR3 bases: TGTGCCAGCAGTTTAGGTAGCGGGTATTACAATGAGCAGTTCTTC. It translates to CASSLGSGYYNEQFF. This chain links TRBV28 with TRBJ2-1; 7 bases agree with TRBD2. The junction had 5 bases not matched to a gene; V was cut back by 2 bases and J by 4 bases. The germline V gene has CDR1 MDHEN and CDR2 SYDVKM. This CDR3 has 15 residues.

The sample holds a few counts of this clonotype. CDR3 nucleotide sequence: TGTGCCAGCAGCTTGTCACAGGGGCACGGGGAGCTGTTTTTT. Its protein is CASSLSQGHGELFF. V and J are TRBV7-9 and TRBJ2-2; 7 nucleotides align to TRBD1. V dropped 3 bases and J dropped 7; count of bases not matched to a gene: 5. The CDR3 consists of 14 residues. Germline-derived CDR1 and CDR2 are SEHNR and FQNEAQ (reference sequence).

This clonotype was picked up many times. This chain connects TRBV7-2 to TRBJ2-7, with a possible D match to TRBD2 (6 bases). The germline gives CDR1 SGHTA, CDR2 FQGNSA. V lost 7 bases and J 1 base, leaving 26 bases between the germline ends. The CDR3 runs to 18 residues. The CDR3 sequence: CASTDGLYHGTSSYEQYF. Written as DNA, the CDR3 is TGTGCCAGCACCGATGGTTTATATCACGGGACTTCTTCCTACGAGCAGTACTTC.

This clonotype was detected a few times. The rearrangement uses TRBV20-1 and TRBJ1-5, with D possibly TRBD1 on 6 matching bases. There are 14 residues in the CDR3. CDR1 DFQATT and CDR2 SNEGSKA come from the germline V gene (reference sequence). V lost 3 bases and J lost 1, with 10 bases in between. Written as DNA, the CDR3 is TGCAGTGCTAGTCCGGGGGGCAGCAATCAGCCCCAGCATTTT. Its protein is CSASPGGSNQPQHF.

V is TRBV7-9 and J is TRBJ2-7; D might be TRBD2 (5 bases). Germline values: CDR1 SEHNR, CDR2 FQNEAQ (reference sequence). The germline V and J ends were trimmed by 5 bases and 1 base, with 15 bases remaining between them. The CDR3 is 15 amino acids. Here the CDR3 reads CASSPAVARSYEQYF. Here the CDR3 DNA reads TGTGCCAGCAGCCCTGCGGTAGCGAGGTCCTACGAGCAGTACTTC. Drawing the rest from reference TRBV7-9 and TRBJ2-7, the complete variable domain is DTGVSQNPRHKITKRGQNVTFRCDPISEHNRLYWYRQTLGQGPEFLTYFQNEAQLEKSRLLSDRFSAERPKGSFSTLEIQRTEQGDSAMYLCASSPAVARSYEQYFGPGTRLTVT.

Turning to this clonotype: This clone may be a read error of a much larger clone one base away. The chain joins TRBV7-8 to TRBJ1-3; no firm D call. Germline values: CDR1 SGHVS, CDR2 FQNEAQ. Trimming pared 3 bases from V and 2 bases from J, leaving 8 bases between. The CDR3 totals 14 residues. The CDR3 region is CASSLGRAGNTIYF. The CDR3 nucleotides are TGTGCCAGCAGCTTGGGGAGAGCTGGAAACACCATATATTTT.

This clonotype was counted a few times. V usage is TRBV28 and J usage is TRBJ2-1, with 8 bases lining up with TRBD2. Trimming cost V 6 bases and J 9 bases; bases outside gene matches: 10. The CDR3 sequence is 14 residues long. Germline CDR1 is MDHEN and CDR2 is SYDVKM. CDR3 protein: CASRLRTSTSEQFF. CDR3 bases: TGTGCCAGCAGACTCAGGACTAGCACGAGTGAGCAGTTCTTC.

The rearrangement uses TRBV12-3 or TRBV12-4 and TRBJ2-7; 7 positions agree with TRBD1. V shed 5 bases and J 5 bases; nucleotides not matched to a gene: 3. The CDR3 consists of 12 residues. The CDR3 DNA is TGTGCCAGCAGTAGGGACAGCCACGAGCAGTACTTC. It is translated as CASSRDSHEQYF.

This clonotype was recorded many times. The chain uses TRBV6-5 and TRBJ2-1; TRBD1 might be the D (5 bases). The CDR3 length is 16 residues. V dropped 5 bases and J dropped 0 bases, with 14 bases sitting between them. In germline, CDR1 is MNHEY, CDR2 SVGAGI. In nucleotides, the CDR3 is TGTGCCAGCAGTACCCGGCATAGGGGCTCCTACAATGAGCAGTTCTTC. Translation gives CASSTRHRGSYNEQFF.

The rearrangement uses TRBV7-6 and TRBJ1-4; D uncertain. The V and J ends lost 5 bases and 0 bases respectively, with 10 bases between them. The CDR3 is made up of 15 amino acids. In germline, CDR1 is SGHVS, CDR2 FNYEAQ. CDR3 bases: TGTGCCAGCAGCCCCCTACTCCCAACTAATGAAAAACTGTTTTTT. This sequence encodes CASSPLLPTNEKLFF. The full variable domain, with the rest looked up from reference TRBV7-6 and TRBJ1-4, is GAGVSQSPRYKVTKRGQDVALRCDPISGHVSLYWYRQALGQGPEFLTYFNYEAQQDKSGLPNDRFSAERPEGSISTLTIQRTEQRDSAMYRCASSPLLPTNEKLFFGSGTQLSVL.

This chain links TRBV6-1 with TRBJ2-7; 7 bases are shared with TRBD1. Trimming cost V 7 bases and J 2 bases; bases outside gene matches: 11. CDR3 length equals 15 residues. The germline V gene has CDR1 MNHNS and CDR2 SASEGT. The CDR3 nucleotides read TGTGCCAGCATTGCTGGGACAGCCTTCCCCTACGAGCAGTACTTC. Translation: CASIAGTAFPYEQYF.

This clonotype was found many times. The chain carries TRBV5-1 and TRBJ2-2; 7 bases are a match to TRBD1. Germline V gene sequence: CDR1 SGHRS, CDR2 YFSETQ. With 0 bases clipped from V and 7 bases from J, the junction kept 6 bases outside the gene matches. The CDR3 spans 15 residues. The CDR3 reads CASSLGDSAIGELFF. CDR3 DNA sequence: TGCGCCAGCAGCTTGGGGGACAGTGCCATCGGGGAGCTGTTTTTT.

This clonotype was seen ten or more times. One end of the junction is discordant with germline, which a read error may explain. The CDR3 protein is CATTADTQILRGF. Here the CDR3 DNA reads TGTGCCACCACGGCGGATACACAGATACTTAGAGGGTTT. The V call is TRBV7-8, the J call TRBJ2-3; perhaps TRBD2 as D (5 bases). The germline gives CDR1 SGHVS, CDR2 FQNEAQ. The CDR3 length is 13 residues.

This clonotype was observed at least ten times. The rearrangement uses TRBV4-3 and TRBJ2-5; 8 bases agree with TRBD2. Trimming cost V 2 bases and J 3 bases; bases outside gene matches: 5. Per the germline V gene, CDR1 is LGHNA and CDR2 is YSLEER. The CDR3 is 15 amino acids. CDR3 nucleotide sequence: TGCGCCAGCAGCCAAACTAGCGGAGGCGAAGAGACCCAGTACTTC. Protein: CASSQTSGGEETQYF.

This clonotype was detected ten times or more. The chain joins TRBV20-1 to TRBJ2-1; D remains unclear. The CDR3 extends over 12 amino acids. Germline V gene data show CDR1 as DFQATT and CDR2 as SNEGSKA (reference sequence). The CDR3 region has the DNA TGCAGATCAGAGAGCTCCTACAATGAGCAGTTCTTC. It yields the protein CRSESSYNEQFF.

V usage is TRBV20-1 and J usage is TRBJ2-3; 10 positions match TRBD2. Germline trimming cut 6 bases from V and 5 bases from J; bases unmatched to any gene: 8. Germline CDR1 and CDR2: DFQATT and SNEGSKA (reference sequence). This CDR3 region has 14 residues. The CDR3 region has the DNA TGCAGTGCGCAGGGACTAGCGTCGGGAGATACGCAGTATTTT. It is translated as CSAQGLASGDTQYF.

The V and J genes are TRBV6-1 and TRBJ2-3; 7 bases are a match to TRBD2. The CDR3 has 18 residues. Germline V lookup: CDR1 MNHNS, CDR2 SASEGT. J gave up 6 bases and V 5 bases, and 20 bases lay outside the gene matches. This CDR3 is CASSLVLPSGRHEDTQYF. The CDR3 coding sequence is TGTGCCAGCAGTCTGGTCCTCCCTAGCGGAAGACACGAGGATACGCAGTATTTT.

In this sample, this clonotype turned up many times. The rearrangement uses TRBV20-1 and TRBJ2-7; 7 bases are a match to TRBD1. Germline V gives CDR1 DFQATT, CDR2 SNEGSKA (reference sequence). V gave up 8 bases and J gave up 3 bases; unmatched junction bases: 7. The CDR3 contains 12 residues. The CDR3 nucleotides are TGCAGTCCCGGGGACAGATTCTACGAGCAGTACTTC. Protein sequence: CSPGDRFYEQYF.

J is TRBJ2-3 and V is TRBV15; TRBD1 agrees at 7 bases. Germline CDR1 reads LNHNV; CDR2 reads YYDKDF (reference sequence). The CDR3 is made up of 17 amino acids. The V gene end was trimmed by 0 bases and the J gene end by 2 bases; junction bases not matched to a gene: 8. In DNA, the CDR3 is TGTGCCACCAGCAGAGAAGGCAGGACAGGCGTCACAGATACGCAGTATTTT. Its translation: CATSREGRTGVTDTQYF.

DNA for the CDR3: TGCGCCAGCAGCCCCAGTAGGAGTGCCAATGGCTACACCTTC. It specifies CASSPSRSANGYTF. This chain links TRBV5-1 with TRBJ1-2; D remains unclear. Germline V CDR1 and CDR2: SGHRS, YFSETQ. The V gene lost 4 bases and the J gene lost 6 bases, with 16 bases spanning the gap. The CDR3 length is 14 residues.

This clonotype was observed at least ten times. This sequence joins TRBV7-9 and TRBJ2-3, with D maybe TRBD2 (6 bases). V lost 5 bases and J 3 bases, leaving 18 bases between the germline ends. This CDR3 spans 16 amino acids. Germline lookup yields CDR1 SEHNR and CDR2 FQNEAQ (reference sequence). CDR3: CASSPWGKSGTDTQYF. For the CDR3, the DNA is TGTGCCAGCAGCCCCTGGGGTAAAAGCGGGACAGATACGCAGTATTTT.

This clonotype showed up many times. The chain employs TRBV28 and TRBJ2-3; no reliable D call. Germline CDR1 reads MDHEN; CDR2 reads SYDVKM. The CDR3 spans 13 residues. V lost 2 bases and J 6 bases, leaving 9 bases between the germline ends. CDR3 sequence: CASSLPFRDTQYF. The DNA of the CDR3 is TGTGCCAGCAGTTTACCCTTTCGGGATACGCAGTATTTT. The complete variable domain, with remaining parts taken from reference TRBV28 and TRBJ2-3, reads DVKVTQSSRYLVKRTGEKVFLECVQDMDHENMFWYRQDPGLGLRLIYFSYDVKMKEKGDIPEGYSVSREKKERFSLILESASTNQTSMYLCASSLPFRDTQYFGPGTRLTVL.